This T cell receptor (beta chain) was sequenced in a study of cytomegalovirus exposure and HLA in healthy donors. Study results and caveats: Later work found most CMV-associated TCR beta chains apparently HLA-restricted.

The study ran its PCR with 60 Vbeta and 13 Jbeta primers. Sequencing was performed with immunoSEQ multiplex PCR; in TCRdb, only in-frame clones are kept and a portion is missing. The sample yields around 230,000 clones, about three quarters seen once. With respect to this clone: Its antigen is not known.

The V gene end was trimmed by 4 bases and the J gene end by 6 bases; junction bases not matched to a gene: 7. The CDR3 is 15 amino acids. Germline CDR1 and CDR2: MNHEY and SVGAGI. Material for sequencing was PBMCs. The sequence came from a boy aged 5-17 years in good health and CMV-seronegative. This chain links TRBV6-5 with TRBJ1-5; 9 bases fit TRBD1. CDR3 sequence reads: CASSSTGGWSQPQHF. CDR3 bases: TGTGCCAGCAGTTCTACAGGGGGCTGGAGTCAGCCCCAGCATTTT.